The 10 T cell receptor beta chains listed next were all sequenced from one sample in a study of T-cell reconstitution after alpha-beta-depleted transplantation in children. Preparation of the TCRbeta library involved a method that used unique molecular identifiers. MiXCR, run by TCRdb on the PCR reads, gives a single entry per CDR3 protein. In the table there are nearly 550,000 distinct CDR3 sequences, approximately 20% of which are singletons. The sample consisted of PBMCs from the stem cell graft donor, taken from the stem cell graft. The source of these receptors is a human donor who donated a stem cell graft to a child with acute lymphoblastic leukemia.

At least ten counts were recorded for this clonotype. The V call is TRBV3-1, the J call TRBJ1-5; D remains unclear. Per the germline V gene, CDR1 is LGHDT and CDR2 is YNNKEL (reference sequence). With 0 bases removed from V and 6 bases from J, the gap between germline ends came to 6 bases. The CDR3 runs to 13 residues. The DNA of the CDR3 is TGTGCCAGCAGCCAAGATGGCACTCAGCCCCAGCATTTT. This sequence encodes CASSQDGTQPQHF. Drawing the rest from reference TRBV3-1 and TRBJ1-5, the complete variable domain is DTAVSQTPKYLVTQMGNDKSIKCEQNLGHDTMYWYKQDSKKFLKIMFSYNNKELIINETVPNRFSPKSPDKAHLNLHINSLELGDSAVYFCASSQDGTQPQHFGDGTRLSIL.

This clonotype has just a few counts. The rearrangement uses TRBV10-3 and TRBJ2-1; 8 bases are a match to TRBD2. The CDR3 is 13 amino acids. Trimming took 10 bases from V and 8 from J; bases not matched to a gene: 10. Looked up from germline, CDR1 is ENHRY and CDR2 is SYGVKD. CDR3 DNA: TGTGCCACCACCCCGCTAGCGGGCCATGAGCAGTTCTTC. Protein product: CATTPLAGHEQFF.

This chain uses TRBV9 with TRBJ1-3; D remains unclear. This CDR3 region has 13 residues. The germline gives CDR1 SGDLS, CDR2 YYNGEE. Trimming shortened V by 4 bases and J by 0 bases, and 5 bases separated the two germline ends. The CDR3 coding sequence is TGTGCCAGCAGCTGGAGCTCTGGAAACACCATATATTTT. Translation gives CASSWSSGNTIYF.

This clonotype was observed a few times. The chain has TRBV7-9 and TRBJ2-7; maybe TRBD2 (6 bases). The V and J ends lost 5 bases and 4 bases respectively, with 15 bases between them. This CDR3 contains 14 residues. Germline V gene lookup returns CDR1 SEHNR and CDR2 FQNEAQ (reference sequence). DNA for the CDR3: TGTGCCAGCAGCATTGGCGGGATACCTTACGAGCAGTACTTC. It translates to CASSIGGIPYEQYF.

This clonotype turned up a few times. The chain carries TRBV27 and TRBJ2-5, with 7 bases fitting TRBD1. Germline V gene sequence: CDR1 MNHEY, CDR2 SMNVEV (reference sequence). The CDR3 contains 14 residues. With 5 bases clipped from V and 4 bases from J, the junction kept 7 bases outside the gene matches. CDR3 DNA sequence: TGTGCCAGCAGTCTGACAGGGTCATTAGAGACCCAGTACTTC. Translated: CASSLTGSLETQYF.

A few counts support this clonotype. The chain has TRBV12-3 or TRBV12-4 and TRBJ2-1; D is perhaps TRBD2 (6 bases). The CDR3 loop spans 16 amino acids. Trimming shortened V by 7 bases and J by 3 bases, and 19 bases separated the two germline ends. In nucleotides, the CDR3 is TGTGCCAGCACCCTAGGTCCGGGAGAGGACTACAATGAGCAGTTCTTC. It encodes CASTLGPGEDYNEQFF.

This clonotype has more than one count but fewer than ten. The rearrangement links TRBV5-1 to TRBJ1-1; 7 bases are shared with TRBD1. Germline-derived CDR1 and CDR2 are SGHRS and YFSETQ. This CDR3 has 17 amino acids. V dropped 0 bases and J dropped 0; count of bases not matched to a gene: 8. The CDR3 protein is CASSLATGARMNTEAFF. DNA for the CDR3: TGCGCCAGCAGCTTGGCCACAGGGGCACGGATGAACACTGAAGCTTTCTTT.

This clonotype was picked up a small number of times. The CDR3 sequence: CASSPSRGACEQYF. For the CDR3, the DNA is TGTGCCAGCAGTCCGTCTAGAGGGGCGTGTGAGCAGTACTTC. The chain is built from TRBV12-3 or TRBV12-4 and TRBJ2-7; D may be TRBD1 or TRBD2 (5 bases each). Trimming removed 5 bases from V and 7 bases from J, with 18 bases in between. The CDR3 covers 14 residues.

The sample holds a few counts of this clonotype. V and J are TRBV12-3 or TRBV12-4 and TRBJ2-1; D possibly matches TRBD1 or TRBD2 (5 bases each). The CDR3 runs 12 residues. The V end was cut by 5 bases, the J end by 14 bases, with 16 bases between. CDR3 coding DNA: TGTGCCAGCAGTCCGACTGGGGGAGCTGAGTTCTTC. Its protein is CASSPTGGAEFF.

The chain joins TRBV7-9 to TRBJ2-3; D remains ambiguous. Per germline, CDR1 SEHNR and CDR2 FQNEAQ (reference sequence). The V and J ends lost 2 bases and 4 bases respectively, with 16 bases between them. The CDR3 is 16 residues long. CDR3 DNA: TGTGCCAGCAGCTTACAAGGTGGCGCAGTGGCAGATACGCAGTATTTT. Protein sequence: CASSLQGGAVADTQYF.